This TCR beta chain is drawn from a study of shared clonotypes between healthy human individuals. The CDR3 extends over 15 amino acids. V dropped 4 bases and J dropped 3 bases, with 16 bases sitting between them. Looked up from germline, CDR1 is SGHVS and CDR2 is FNYEAQ. A remark on this clone: The same CDR3 also results from other DNA sequences found in this sample.

Libraries were prepared by immunoSEQ multiplex PCR; TCRdb keeps only in-frame clonotypes and omits some of them. The data hold some 1.4 million clones, with roughly 96% observed a single time. The sequence came from a man aged 30-40 years in good health. Sequencing input: naive CD4+ T cells sorted from blood. Sample subset: CD45RA+ positively selected. The rearrangement joins TRBV7-6 to TRBJ2-7; D may be TRBD1 (5 bases). As DNA, the CDR3 is TGTGCCAGCAGCTCCCAGGGTGCTCACGTCTACGAGCAGTACTTC. Encoded protein: CASSSQGAHVYEQYF.